This T cell receptor (beta chain) is from a study of T cell responses to AZD1222 COVID-19 vaccine. Overall study: Second-dose intervals of approximately 4 or approximately 12 weeks were pooled. Regarding the study as a whole: Epitopes outside B.1.351 and B.1.1.7 mutated regions reportedly drew nearly half of spike TCRs. Clonal diversity was possibly underestimated, and the donors were mostly white British, with more females.

Data came from immunoSEQ multiplex PCR; TCRdb stores just in-frame clones and leaves some out. The table has 90,000 to 130,000 clones, 81% seen once; the top ten hold roughly 4.8%. Comment on this clone: Its antigen is undetermined.

Germline CDR1 and CDR2: LGHDT and YNNKEL (reference sequence). The CDR3 is 16 residues long. The V and J ends lost 1 base and 3 bases respectively, with 13 bases between them. The chain recombines TRBV3-1 (or the pseudogene TRBV3-2) with TRBJ1-3; possibly TRBD1 for D (5 bases). The sequence derives from an adult in good health. Here the sequenced sample was peripheral blood, taken on day 0 of AZD1222 vaccination. CDR3 in amino acids: CASSQGGFGRGNTIYF. The CDR3 region has the DNA TGTGCCAGCAGCCAAGGGGGCTTCGGGCGTGGAAACACCATATATTTT.